Presented here are 24 T cell receptor beta chains from one specimen sequenced in a study of cytomegalovirus exposure and HLA in healthy donors. PCR was performed using 60 Vbeta and 13 Jbeta primers. Sequencing used immunoSEQ multiplex PCR; TCRdb keeps in-frame clones, though not all of them. Its clone listing holds roughly 100,000 clones. What was sequenced was PBMCs. The receptors derive from a man in his forties in good health and CMV-seronegative.

The J gene is TRBJ2-7, the V gene TRBV2, with TRBD1 as a possible D gene (6 bases). In germline, CDR1 is SNHLY, CDR2 FYNNEI. Trimming cost V 6 bases and J 3 bases, with 15 bases left between them. The CDR3 loop spans 14 amino acids. CDR3 nucleotides: TGTGCCAGCAGACCGGACAGTCAACGCTACGAGCAGTACTTC. The encoded protein is CASRPDSQRYEQYF.

The chain employs TRBV7-6 and TRBJ1-3, with a weak D call TRBD1 (6 bases). Deletions cut 2 bases from V and 0 bases from J, with 14 bases between. From germline, CDR1 is SGHVS and CDR2 FNYEAQ. This CDR3 is 17 amino acids long. CDR3 coding DNA: TGTGCCAGCAGCTTATCGGGGACATCACGCTCTGGAAACACCATATATTTT. It yields the protein CASSLSGTSRSGNTIYF.

J is TRBJ1-2 and V is TRBV30; tentatively, D is TRBD1 (6 bases). Per germline, CDR1 GTSNPN and CDR2 SVGIG (reference sequence). This CDR3 spans 11 amino acids. The V and J ends lost 7 bases and 5 bases respectively, with 11 bases between them. The DNA for the CDR3 is TGTGCCTCCAGGGGCGATTATGGCTACACCTTC. Translated, it gives CASRGDYGYTF.

The chain combines TRBV5-1 with TRBJ2-7; 9 bases map to TRBD1. The CDR3 extends over 16 amino acids. Germline assignment: CDR1 SGHRS and CDR2 YFSETQ. V shed 4 bases and J 2 bases; nucleotides not matched to a gene: 10. CDR3 region: CASSPTPGQGTYEQYF. CDR3 DNA: TGCGCCAGCAGCCCAACGCCGGGACAGGGTACCTACGAGCAGTACTTC.

This rearrangement joins TRBV9 to TRBJ2-1; a weak D match, TRBD2 (6 bases). The germline V gene encodes CDR1 SGDLS and CDR2 YYNGEE. V dropped 0 bases and J dropped 3 bases, with 10 bases sitting between them. The CDR3 contains 15 residues. This chain's CDR3 is CASSVESSDYNEQFF. CDR3 sequence (DNA): TGTGCCAGCAGCGTAGAGTCTAGCGACTACAATGAGCAGTTCTTC.

Regarding this clone: Relative to the germline gene, one junction end is altered; a read error may explain this. This sequence joins TRBV5-1 and TRBJ2-5; D gene uncertain. Germline CDR1 reads SGHRS; CDR2 reads YFSETQ. The CDR3 has 15 residues. CDR3 protein: CASGLWAGHQETQYF. The CDR3 nucleotides read TGCGCCAGCGGCTTGTGGGCAGGTCATCAAGAGACCCAGTACTTC.

The rearrangement links TRBV2 to TRBJ1-1; 8 bases align to TRBD1. The CDR3 length is 13 residues. The J segment lost 4 bases and the V segment lost 7 bases, leaving 5 bases of the junction unmatched. Germline values: CDR1 SNHLY, CDR2 FYNNEI. In DNA form, the CDR3 reads TGTGCCAGCAAGTGGGACAGGCTCACTGAAGCTTTCTTT. Its translation is CASKWDRLTEAFF.

The genes are TRBV27 and TRBJ2-1, with D possibly matching TRBD2 (5 bases). Germline-derived CDR1 and CDR2 are MNHEY and SMNVEV (reference sequence). The ends were cut back, 2 bases at V and 6 bases at J, with 8 bases in the middle. The CDR3 consists of 13 residues. CDR3 nucleotide sequence: TGTGCCAGCAGTTTACGACTACGCAATGAGCAGTTCTTC. Translated: CASSLRLRNEQFF.

J is TRBJ2-7 and V is TRBV7-2; 7 positions match TRBD1. V lost 1 base and J lost 3; bases outside the gene matches: 3. Germline CDR1 is SGHTA and CDR2 is FQGNSA. The CDR3 has 14 amino acids. CDR3 sequence reads: CASSLDRDSYEQYF. Written as DNA, the CDR3 is TGTGCCAGCAGCTTAGATCGGGACAGCTACGAGCAGTACTTC.

This chain uses TRBV6-6 with TRBJ1-4, with D possibly matching TRBD1 (5 bases). Germline assignment: CDR1 MNHNY and CDR2 SVGAGI (reference sequence). V dropped 10 bases and J dropped 8 bases, with 17 bases sitting between them. The CDR3 is 13 amino acids. The DNA of the CDR3 is TGTGCCACTCAAGACGGGGGATGGGAAAAACTGTTTTTT. As protein: CATQDGGWEKLFF.

This chain joins TRBV13 and TRBJ2-1, with a tentative D call TRBD2 (6 bases). Trimming cost V 4 bases and J 8 bases, with 15 bases left between them. The germline V gene has CDR1 PRHDT and CDR2 FYEKMQ (reference sequence). The CDR3 totals 14 residues. Here the CDR3 DNA reads TGTGCCAGCAGCTGGGACTTGGAGGGCGATGAGCAGTTCTTC. Translating gives CASSWDLEGDEQFF.

The chain is built from TRBV4-3 and TRBJ1-1; D call uncertain. The CDR3 sequence is 15 residues long. From germline, CDR1 is LGHNA and CDR2 YSLEER. V was pared by 0 bases and J by 4 bases, with 12 bases between. CDR3 in DNA: TGCGCCAGCAGCCAAGAGGCGGGCTGGGGCACTGAAGCTTTCTTT. Its protein is CASSQEAGWGTEAFF.

The rearrangement joins TRBV29-1 to TRBJ1-2; TRBD1 agrees at 7 bases. Trimming cost V 6 bases and J 8 bases; bases outside gene matches: 15. The CDR3 spans 14 residues. Germline assignment: CDR1 SQVTM and CDR2 ANQGSEA. CDR3 amino acids: CSVLAMDRYNGYTF. DNA for the CDR3: TGCAGCGTCCTTGCCATGGACAGGTACAACGGCTACACCTTC.

DNA of the CDR3: TGTGCCAGCAGCGCCGGGACAGGGAATCAGCCCCAGCATTTT. Translating it yields CASSAGTGNQPQHF. V is TRBV9 and J is TRBJ1-5; 9 nucleotides agree with TRBD1. V was clipped by 3 bases and J by 4 bases; unmatched bases: 2. This CDR3 region has 14 residues. Germline CDR1 reads SGDLS; CDR2 reads YYNGEE.

This chain uses TRBV14 with TRBJ1-4, with D tentatively TRBD1 (6 bases). The CDR3 is made up of 16 amino acids. V dropped 0 bases and J dropped 11 bases, with 19 bases sitting between them. From germline, CDR1 is SGHDN and CDR2 FVKESK. CDR3 nucleotides: TGTGCCAGCAGCCAAGAAGGGTCCGGGACACTATCGAAACTGTTTTTT. Translating it yields CASSQEGSGTLSKLFF.

The chain joins TRBV10-1 to TRBJ2-5, with TRBD2 as a possible D gene (6 bases). The germline gives CDR1 WNHNN, CDR2 SYGVQD (reference sequence). V was cut by 3 bases and J by 2 bases, with 19 bases left in between. The CDR3 consists of 17 residues. The CDR3 spells CASSEIRTAGSQETQYF. CDR3 in DNA: TGCGCCAGCAGTGAAATTCGGACGGCGGGGTCACAAGAGACCCAGTACTTC.

The chain combines TRBV19 with TRBJ2-1; 8 nucleotides agree with TRBD2. The CDR3 consists of 15 residues. V dropped 3 bases and J dropped 5; count of bases not matched to a gene: 6. From germline, CDR1 is LNHDA and CDR2 SQIVND (reference sequence). The CDR3 region has the DNA TGTGCCAGTAGTATCCCTAGACTAGCGCACAATGAGCAGTTCTTC. This gives the protein CASSIPRLAHNEQFF. Supplemented by reference TRBV19 and TRBJ2-1, the full variable domain reads DGGITQSPKYLFRKEGQNVTLSCEQNLNHDAMYWYRQDPGQGLRLIYYSQIVNDFQKGDIAEGYSVSREKKESFPLTVTSAQKNPTAFYLCASSIPRLAHNEQFFGPGTRLTVL.

The chain links TRBV27 to TRBJ1-1, with D unclear. Germline CDR1 is MNHEY and CDR2 is SMNVEV (reference sequence). The germline V and J ends were trimmed by 5 bases and 11 bases, with 15 bases remaining between them. CDR3 length equals 12 residues. The CDR3 here is CASSAYRERAFF. CDR3 in DNA: TGTGCCAGCAGTGCGTACCGGGAAAGGGCTTTCTTT.

The rearrangement joins TRBV2 to TRBJ2-7; 7 nucleotides agree with TRBD1. CDR1 and CDR2 from the germline V gene are SNHLY and FYNNEI. CDR3 length: 14 amino acids. The V segment lost 6 bases and the J segment 4 bases; nucleotides outside the gene matches: 9. CDR3 region: CASSWDRSSYEQYF. DNA of the CDR3: TGTGCCAGCAGCTGGGACAGATCCTCGTACGAGCAGTACTTC.

The chain carries TRBV21-1 and TRBJ2-7; TRBD2, the table's D call, lacks a check against the DNA. TRBV21-1 counts as a pseudogene. The length of the CDR3 is 16 residues. CDR3 residues: CASTPRGGLAFYEQYF. In DNA, the CDR3 is TGTGCCAGCACCCCCCGGGGAGGACTAGCCTTCTACGAGCAGTACTTC.

V is TRBV7-2 and J is TRBJ1-6, with TRBD1 identical over 8 bases. V shed 4 bases, J shed 7 bases, and the junction held 6 bases outside the gene matches. CDR1 and CDR2 from the germline V gene are SGHTA and FQGNSA. The CDR3 loop spans 15 amino acids. The CDR3 DNA sequence: TGTGCCAGCAGCTCATACCGACAGGGGAATTCACCCCTCCACTTT. It encodes CASSSYRQGNSPLHF.

The chain combines TRBV29-1 with TRBJ2-3; tentative D call: TRBD2 (5 bases). Between the trimmed V and J ends, which lost 1 base and 4 bases, there was a span of 6 bases. The V gene's germline CDR1 is SQVTM and CDR2 ANQGSEA. This CDR3 spans 12 amino acids. CDR3 protein: CSVEVGADTQYF. CDR3 sequence (DNA): TGCAGCGTTGAAGTCGGGGCAGATACGCAGTATTTT.

The chain employs TRBV5-1 and TRBJ1-2, with D maybe TRBD1 (6 bases). V gave up 2 bases and J gave up 8 bases, with 13 bases separating them. The CDR3 has 13 residues. CDR1 and CDR2 (germline): SGHRS, YFSETQ. CDR3 in DNA: TGCGCCAGCAGCTTAACAGGGCTGAGGGGCTACACCTTC. Its translation is CASSLTGLRGYTF.

The chain's CDR3 is CASSYGPSNYGYTF. The DNA of the CDR3 is TGTGCCAGCAGTTACGGGCCCTCTAACTATGGCTACACCTTC. The chain has TRBV6-5 and TRBJ1-2; no definite D call. V lost 2 bases to trimming and J lost 0 bases, with 7 bases between them. CDR1 is MNHEY, CDR2 SVGAGI, per germline. This CDR3 has 14 residues.